Listed below are T cell receptor beta chains from one sample, sequenced in a study of T cell responses to AZD1222 COVID-19 vaccine. Here immunoSEQ multiplex PCR was the method, and the copy in TCRdb shows in-frame clones only, minus some. The sample records 150,000 or so clones, approximately 93% being singletons. The material was peripheral blood, obtained on day 0 of MenACWY control vaccination. These receptors all stem from an adult in good health. The CDR3 runs from the conserved cysteine through the conserved F or W. D genes are given only for firm matches. Clone sizes are given selectively: once, few, many, or a class where the clone is expanded.

d_call	v_call	clone_size	j_call	cdr3_aa	cdr3_nt
NA	TRBV6-5	NA	TRBJ1-6	CASGSGYNSPLHF	TGTGCCAGCGGGTCAGGTTATAATTCACCCCTCCACTTT
NA	TRBV5-6	NA	TRBJ2-7	CASSLEGNSYEQYF	TGTGCCAGCAGCTTGGAGGGGAATAGTTACGAGCAGTACTTC
TRBD2	TRBV2	few	TRBJ2-3	CASGSGGTDTQYF	TGTGCCAGCGGTAGCGGGGGCACAGATACGCAGTATTTT
NA	TRBV5-4	NA	TRBJ2-4	CASSPKEELGIIQYF	TGTGCCAGCAGCCCCAAAGAGGAGTTAGGTATCATTCAGTACTTC
TRBD2	TRBV6-6	NA	TRBJ2-2	CASSPQTSGGANTGELFF	TGTGCCAGCAGTCCTCAGACTAGCGGGGGGGCCAACACCGGGGAGCTGTTTTTT
NA	TRBV28	NA	TRBJ1-2	CASSLRGGLYYGYTF	TGTGCCAGCAGTTTAAGGGGGGGCCTCTACTATGGCTACACCTTC
NA	TRBV4-1	NA	TRBJ2-7	CASSQGGWQDIEQYF	TGCGCCAGCAGCCAAGGAGGTTGGCAGGATATCGAGCAGTACTTC
NA	TRBV28	NA	TRBJ1-1	CASSDYAEAFF	TGTGCCAGCAGCGACTACGCTGAAGCTTTCTTT
NA	TRBV7-2	NA	TRBJ2-1	CASSSFPPEQFF	TGTGCCAGCAGCTCCTTCCCGCCTGAGCAGTTCTTC
NA	TRBV2	NA	TRBJ1-4	CASRRSNEKLFF	TGTGCCAGCAGAAGATCAAATGAAAAACTGTTTTTT
NA	TRBV10-2	NA	TRBJ2-1	CASRGRDTGSYNEQFF	TGCGCCAGCAGGGGCCGGGACACCGGCTCCTACAATGAGCAGTTCTTC
TRBD1	TRBV2	NA	TRBJ1-4	CASRLDLQGAEKLFF	TGTGCCAGCAGACTAGACCTGCAGGGGGCTGAAAAACTGTTTTTT
NA	TRBV5-1	NA	TRBJ1-1	CASSLFFVGNTEAFF	TGCGCCAGCAGCTTGTTCTTCGTAGGGAACACTGAAGCTTTCTTT
TRBD1	TRBV4-3	NA	TRBJ1-2	CASSQLTGQGTFGYGYTF	TGCGCCAGCAGCCAACTTACGGGACAGGGTACCTTTGGCTATGGCTACACCTTC
NA	TRBV7-2	NA	TRBJ2-1	CASAPGLLNEQFF	TGTGCCAGCGCACCGGGACTCCTCAATGAGCAGTTCTTC